This TCR beta chain was captured by sequencing in a study of blood T cell repertoires in COVID-19. About the study: The United States, Italy and Spain were the sources of the acute and convalescent COVID-19 samples.

This clone has only one observation. Produced via immunoSEQ multiplex PCR; TCRdb's table is partial and in-frame only. The sample comprises approximately 400,000 clones, roughly 88% of which are singletons, and over 10% rests with the top ten. This CDR3 contains 14 residues. CDR1 is KGHSH and CDR2 is LQKENI in the germline V gene. The ends lost 0 bases at V and 5 bases at J; junction bases unmatched: 2. The source material was peripheral blood. V usage is TRBV18 and J usage is TRBJ2-7; 9 bases align to TRBD1. This receptor was obtained from a woman in her 50s with COVID-19, enrolled during active disease. The CDR3 sequence: CASSPPDRGDEQYF. The DNA of the CDR3 is TGTGCCAGCTCACCACCGGACAGGGGAGACGAGCAGTACTTC.